The rows below give T cell receptor beta chains drawn from one sample of a study of shared clonotypes between healthy human individuals. Sequencing used immunoSEQ multiplex PCR; TCRdb keeps in-frame clones, though not all of them. Among about 690,000 clones, roughly 88% were seen once, and the ten largest hold 34%. Sequences were obtained from memory CD8+ T cells from PBMCs. The source of these receptors is a man aged 18 to 30 in good health. Some clones in this sample may be carry-over from other donors' samples. CDR3s include the opening cysteine and the closing phenylalanine or tryptophan. The order of the fields is clone size, J gene, D gene, V gene, CDR3 protein, CDR3 DNA. D genes are given only for firm matches. Clone size is shown for a subset of rows, as once, few, many or a class of expanded clone.

abundance: NA
j_gene: TRBJ2-1
d_gene: NA
v_gene: TRBV27
CDR3aa: CASSLSMDEQFF
CDR3nt: TGTGCCAGCAGTTTATCGATGGATGAGCAGTTCTTC

abundance: NA
j_gene: TRBJ1-4
d_gene: NA
v_gene: TRBV6-6
CDR3aa: CASTLGEKLFF
CDR3nt: TGTGCTAGCACTTTAGGCGAAAAACTGTTTTTT

abundance: NA
j_gene: TRBJ2-7
d_gene: TRBD1
v_gene: TRBV6-5
CDR3aa: CASSYLGTGGSYEQYF
CDR3nt: TGTGCCAGCAGTTACTTGGGGACAGGGGGTTCCTACGAGCAGTACTTC

abundance: NA
j_gene: TRBJ2-3
d_gene: NA
v_gene: TRBV27
CDR3aa: CASSLLQGNTDTQYF
CDR3nt: TGTGCCAGCAGTTTATTGCAGGGAAACACAGATACGCAGTATTTT

abundance: NA
j_gene: TRBJ1-1
d_gene: NA
v_gene: TRBV15
CDR3aa: CATSDEKFEAFF
CDR3nt: TGTGCCACGTCCGATGAAAAGTTTGAAGCTTTCTTT

abundance: NA
j_gene: TRBJ1-3
d_gene: TRBD1
v_gene: TRBV9
CDR3aa: CASSGTGVPGNTIYF
CDR3nt: TGTGCCAGCAGCGGAACAGGGGTCCCTGGAAACACCATATATTTT

abundance: NA
j_gene: TRBJ2-7
d_gene: NA
v_gene: TRBV14
CDR3aa: CASSQVGEVQYF
CDR3nt: TGTGCCAGCAGCCAAGTAGGGGAGGTGCAGTACTTC

abundance: NA
j_gene: TRBJ2-3
d_gene: NA
v_gene: TRBV27
CDR3aa: CASSLRPLGGTQYF
CDR3nt: TGTGCCAGCAGTTTAAGGCCCCTCGGCGGTACGCAGTATTTT

abundance: NA
j_gene: TRBJ2-7
d_gene: TRBD2
v_gene: TRBV5-1
CDR3aa: CASSLTSVYEQYF
CDR3nt: TGCGCCAGCAGCTTGACTAGCGTCTACGAGCAGTACTTC

abundance: NA
j_gene: TRBJ2-1
d_gene: NA
v_gene: TRBV9
CDR3aa: CASSGGAPFYNEQFF
CDR3nt: TGTGCCAGCAGCGGGGGGGCCCCTTTTTACAATGAGCAGTTCTTC

abundance: NA
j_gene: TRBJ2-1
d_gene: NA
v_gene: TRBV28
CDR3aa: CASSSTSNEQFF
CDR3nt: TGTGCCAGCAGTTCCACTAGCAATGAGCAGTTCTTC

abundance: NA
j_gene: TRBJ2-3
d_gene: TRBD2
v_gene: TRBV27
CDR3aa: CASSLREGLPDTQYF
CDR3nt: TGTGCCAGCAGTTTACGGGAGGGCCTTCCAGATACGCAGTATTTT

abundance: NA
j_gene: TRBJ1-3
d_gene: TRBD1
v_gene: TRBV9
CDR3aa: CASSVEGRGFGNTIYF
CDR3nt: TGTGCCAGCAGCGTAGAAGGCAGGGGGTTTGGAAACACCATATATTTT

abundance: NA
j_gene: TRBJ2-1
d_gene: NA
v_gene: TRBV7-8
CDR3aa: CASSFGPGKANEQFF
CDR3nt: TGTGCCAGCAGCTTTGGACCAGGAAAAGCCAATGAGCAGTTCTTC

abundance: NA
j_gene: TRBJ2-1
d_gene: TRBD2
v_gene: TRBV4-1
CDR3aa: CASSHSGSYSEQFF
CDR3nt: TGCGCCAGCAGCCACAGCGGGAGTTACTCTGAGCAGTTCTTC

abundance: NA
j_gene: TRBJ2-7
d_gene: NA
v_gene: TRBV10-3
CDR3aa: CAISEWDSYEQYF
CDR3nt: TGTGCCATCAGTGAGTGGGACTCCTACGAGCAGTACTTC

abundance: NA
j_gene: TRBJ1-2
d_gene: NA
v_gene: TRBV6-5
CDR3aa: CASAPSWEDYGYTF
CDR3nt: TGTGCCAGCGCCCCGAGCTGGGAGGACTATGGCTACACCTTC

abundance: NA
j_gene: TRBJ2-3
d_gene: NA
v_gene: TRBV6-1
CDR3aa: CAGARDTQYF
CDR3nt: TGTGCCGGGGCGAGAGATACGCAGTATTTT

abundance: NA
j_gene: TRBJ2-1
d_gene: TRBD2
v_gene: TRBV2
CDR3aa: CASSVAGGSYNEQFF
CDR3nt: TGTGCCAGCAGTGTAGCGGGGGGTTCCTACAATGAGCAGTTCTTC

abundance: NA
j_gene: TRBJ2-1
d_gene: NA
v_gene: TRBV27
CDR3aa: CASSSLAVFYNEQFF
CDR3nt: TGTGCCAGCAGTTCGCTCGCGGTGTTTTACAATGAGCAGTTCTTC

abundance: NA
j_gene: TRBJ1-2
d_gene: NA
v_gene: TRBV5-1
CDR3aa: CASSAGVGYTF
CDR3nt: TGTGCCAGCTCGGCCGGGGTTGGCTACACCTTC

abundance: NA
j_gene: TRBJ2-2
d_gene: NA
v_gene: TRBV7-8
CDR3aa: CASTAMGAGTGELFF
CDR3nt: TGTGCCAGCACCGCTATGGGGGCGGGCACCGGGGAGCTGTTTTTT

abundance: NA
j_gene: TRBJ2-3
d_gene: NA
v_gene: TRBV7-9
CDR3aa: CASSLGETDTQYF
CDR3nt: TGTGCCAGCAGCTTAGGGGAGACAGATACGCAGTATTTT

abundance: NA
j_gene: TRBJ1-2
d_gene: NA
v_gene: TRBV9
CDR3aa: CASSDLTQGNGYTF
CDR3nt: TGTGCCAGCAGCGACCTGACACAAGGGAATGGCTACACCTTC

abundance: NA
j_gene: TRBJ2-7
d_gene: TRBD2
v_gene: TRBV9
CDR3aa: CASSVSSAGGYEQYF
CDR3nt: TGTGCCAGCAGCGTAAGCTCAGCGGGAGGCTACGAGCAGTACTTC

abundance: once
j_gene: TRBJ1-1
d_gene: NA
v_gene: TRBV5-1
CDR3aa: CASSDGASSMNTEAFF
CDR3nt: TGCGCCAGCAGCGACGGGGCCTCCTCCATGAACACTGAAGCTTTCTTT

abundance: NA
j_gene: TRBJ1-5
d_gene: TRBD1
v_gene: TRBV28
CDR3aa: CASSLYRGSNQPQHF
CDR3nt: TGTGCCAGCAGTTTGTACAGGGGCAGCAATCAGCCCCAGCATTTT

abundance: NA
j_gene: TRBJ2-7
d_gene: TRBD2
v_gene: TRBV28
CDR3aa: CASRGAGYSYEQYF
CDR3nt: TGTGCCAGCCGGGGAGCGGGGTACTCCTACGAGCAGTACTTC

abundance: few
j_gene: TRBJ2-7
d_gene: NA
v_gene: TRBV21-1
CDR3aa: CASSWGDRAHEQYF
CDR3nt: TGTGCCAGCAGCTGGGGGGACAGGGCCCACGAGCAGTACTTC

abundance: NA
j_gene: TRBJ2-5
d_gene: TRBD2
v_gene: TRBV4-1
CDR3aa: CASSHETSGRDQETQYF
CDR3nt: TGCGCCAGCAGCCATGAGACTAGCGGGAGGGACCAAGAGACCCAGTACTTC

abundance: NA
j_gene: TRBJ1-4
d_gene: NA
v_gene: TRBV19
CDR3aa: CATTDSPYEKLFF
CDR3nt: TGTGCCACCACGGACAGCCCCTATGAAAAACTGTTTTTT

abundance: NA
j_gene: TRBJ2-1
d_gene: NA
v_gene: TRBV5-5
CDR3aa: CASSTRYNEQFF
CDR3nt: TGTGCCAGCAGCACCCGATACAATGAGCAGTTCTTC

abundance: once
j_gene: TRBJ2-1
d_gene: TRBD1
v_gene: TRBV10-3
CDR3aa: CAIKWGQGVEQFF
CDR3nt: TGTGCCATCAAATGGGGACAGGGGGTTGAGCAGTTCTTC

abundance: NA
j_gene: TRBJ2-5
d_gene: NA
v_gene: TRBV6-5
CDR3aa: CASSYNEGTGETQYF
CDR3nt: TGTGCCAGCAGTTATAATGAGGGAACGGGAGAGACCCAGTACTTC

abundance: NA
j_gene: TRBJ1-5
d_gene: NA
v_gene: TRBV7-8
CDR3aa: CASSSEPGPPWEPQHF
CDR3nt: TGTGCCAGCAGCTCGGAGCCGGGACCCCCATGGGAGCCCCAGCATTTT

abundance: NA
j_gene: TRBJ1-1
d_gene: NA
v_gene: TRBV19
CDR3aa: CASSLYTRGVNTEAFF
CDR3nt: TGTGCCAGTAGTCTCTATACCAGGGGAGTGAACACTGAAGCTTTCTTT

abundance: NA
j_gene: TRBJ1-1
d_gene: NA
v_gene: TRBV14
CDR3aa: CASSQQTYWAFF
CDR3nt: TGTGCCAGCAGCCAGCAAACCTATTGGGCTTTCTTT

abundance: NA
j_gene: TRBJ1-2
d_gene: TRBD1
v_gene: TRBV25-1
CDR3aa: CASSVQGASGYGYTF
CDR3nt: TGTGCCAGCAGTGTTCAGGGGGCATCCGGCTATGGCTACACCTTC

abundance: NA
j_gene: TRBJ2-1
d_gene: TRBD2
v_gene: TRBV5-6
CDR3aa: CASSSSGSLYNEQFF
CDR3nt: TGTGCCAGCAGCTCGAGCGGGAGTTTGTACAATGAGCAGTTCTTC

abundance: NA
j_gene: TRBJ2-3
d_gene: NA
v_gene: TRBV28
CDR3aa: CASSQGSTDTQYF
CDR3nt: TGCGCCAGCAGCCAAGGGAGCACAGATACGCAGTATTTT

abundance: NA
j_gene: TRBJ2-2
d_gene: NA
v_gene: TRBV6-5
CDR3aa: CASSYSLGGGELFF
CDR3nt: TGTGCCAGCAGTTACTCGCTCGGCGGCGGGGAGCTGTTTTTT

abundance: NA
j_gene: TRBJ2-7
d_gene: NA
v_gene: TRBV4-2
CDR3aa: CASSLTYEQYF
CDR3nt: TGTGCCAGCAGCCTAACCTACGAGCAGTACTTC

abundance: NA
j_gene: TRBJ2-3
d_gene: NA
v_gene: TRBV7-2
CDR3aa: CASSDRRPGVDTQYF
CDR3nt: TGTGCCAGCAGCGACCGGAGACCCGGGGTAGATACGCAGTATTTT

abundance: once
j_gene: TRBJ1-6
d_gene: NA
v_gene: TRBV28
CDR3aa: CALGQWNSPLHF
CDR3nt: TGTGCTCTAGGACAGTGGAATTCACCCCTCCACTTT

abundance: NA
j_gene: TRBJ2-1
d_gene: NA
v_gene: TRBV7-9
CDR3aa: CASSTPWFGYEQFF
CDR3nt: TGTGCCAGCAGCACCCCCTGGTTCGGCTATGAGCAGTTCTTC

abundance: NA
j_gene: TRBJ1-4
d_gene: NA
v_gene: TRBV6-5
CDR3aa: CASSYLHNEKLFF
CDR3nt: TGTGCCAGCAGTTACCTCCATAATGAAAAACTGTTTTTT

abundance: NA
j_gene: TRBJ1-4
d_gene: TRBD1
v_gene: TRBV6-4
CDR3aa: CASSDSRYRGPGEKLFF
CDR3nt: TGTGCCAGCAGTGACTCGCGTTACAGGGGGCCTGGTGAAAAACTGTTTTTT

abundance: NA
j_gene: TRBJ2-7
d_gene: TRBD1
v_gene: TRBV27
CDR3aa: CASSGDRGHEQYF
CDR3nt: TGTGCCAGCAGTGGCGACAGGGGGCATGAGCAGTACTTC

abundance: NA
j_gene: TRBJ2-3
d_gene: NA
v_gene: TRBV11-2
CDR3aa: CASSLVWSDTQYF
CDR3nt: TGTGCCAGCAGCTTAGTTTGGTCAGATACGCAGTATTTT

abundance: NA
j_gene: TRBJ2-2
d_gene: NA
v_gene: TRBV19
CDR3aa: CASSPTGTSNTGELFF
CDR3nt: TGTGCCAGTAGTCCAACAGGGACATCGAACACCGGGGAGCTGTTTTTT

abundance: NA
j_gene: TRBJ2-7
d_gene: TRBD1
v_gene: TRBV5-1
CDR3aa: CASSWGQSYEQYF
CDR3nt: TGCGCCAGCAGCTGGGGACAGTCCTACGAGCAGTACTTC

abundance: NA
j_gene: TRBJ2-3
d_gene: TRBD2
v_gene: TRBV6-1
CDR3aa: CASSALPGLAGRTDTQYF
CDR3nt: TGTGCCAGCAGTGCGTTACCGGGACTAGCGGGTCGCACAGATACGCAGTATTTT

abundance: NA
j_gene: TRBJ2-7
d_gene: NA
v_gene: TRBV19
CDR3aa: CASSRPGQTYEQYF
CDR3nt: TGTGCCAGTAGCCGCCCGGGGCAGACCTACGAGCAGTACTTC

abundance: NA
j_gene: TRBJ2-7
d_gene: NA
v_gene: TRBV15
CDR3aa: CATSRDKSRAYEQYF
CDR3nt: TGTGCCACCAGCAGAGATAAGAGCAGGGCCTACGAGCAGTACTTC

abundance: many
j_gene: TRBJ2-2
d_gene: NA
v_gene: TRBV5-1
CDR3aa: CASSLTGIKNTGELFF
CDR3nt: TGCGCCAGCAGCTTAACAGGGATTAAGAACACCGGGGAGCTGTTTTTT

abundance: NA
j_gene: TRBJ2-6
d_gene: NA
v_gene: TRBV5-6
CDR3aa: CASSTRMGGGAGANVLTF
CDR3nt: TGTGCCAGCAGCACAAGAATGGGAGGGGGCGCTGGGGCCAACGTCCTGACTTTC

abundance: NA
j_gene: TRBJ2-1
d_gene: TRBD2
v_gene: TRBV11-2
CDR3aa: CASSPGTSGSYNEQFF
CDR3nt: TGTGCCAGCAGCCCCGGGACTAGCGGTTCCTACAATGAGCAGTTCTTC